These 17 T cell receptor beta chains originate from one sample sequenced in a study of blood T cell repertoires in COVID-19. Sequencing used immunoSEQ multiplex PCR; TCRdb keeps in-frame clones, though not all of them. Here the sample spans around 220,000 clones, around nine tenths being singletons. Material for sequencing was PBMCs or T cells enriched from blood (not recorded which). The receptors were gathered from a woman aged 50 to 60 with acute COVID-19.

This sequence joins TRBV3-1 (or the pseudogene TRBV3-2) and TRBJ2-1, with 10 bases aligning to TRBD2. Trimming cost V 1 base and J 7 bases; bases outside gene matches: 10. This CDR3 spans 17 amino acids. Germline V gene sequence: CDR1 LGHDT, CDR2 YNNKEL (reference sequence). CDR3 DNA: TGTGCCAGCAGCCAAGGGGGATCTAGCGGGAGTTCTAATGAGCAGTTCTTC. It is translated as CASSQGGSSGSSNEQFF.

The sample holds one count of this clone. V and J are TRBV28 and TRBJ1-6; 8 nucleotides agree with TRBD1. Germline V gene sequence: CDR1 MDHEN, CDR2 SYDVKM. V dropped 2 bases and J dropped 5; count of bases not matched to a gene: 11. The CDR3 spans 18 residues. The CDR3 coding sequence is TGTGCCAGCAGTTTAAGCTGGGACAGGCGACCCAATAATTCACCCCTCCACTTT. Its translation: CASSLSWDRRPNNSPLHF.

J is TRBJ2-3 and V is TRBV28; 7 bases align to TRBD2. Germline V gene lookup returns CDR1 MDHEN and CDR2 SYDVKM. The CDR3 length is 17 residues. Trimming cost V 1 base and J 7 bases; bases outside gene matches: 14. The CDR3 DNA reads TGTGCCAGCAGTTTATTTTCTACTAGCGAAGGCATTTATACGCAGTATTTT. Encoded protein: CASSLFSTSEGIYTQYF.

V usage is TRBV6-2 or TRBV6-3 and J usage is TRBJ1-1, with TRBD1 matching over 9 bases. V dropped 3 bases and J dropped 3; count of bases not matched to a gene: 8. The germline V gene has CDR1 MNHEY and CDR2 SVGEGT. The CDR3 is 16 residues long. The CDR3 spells CASSYSRDRVDTEAFF. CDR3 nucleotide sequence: TGTGCCAGCAGTTATTCCCGGGACAGGGTTGACACTGAAGCTTTCTTT.

As DNA, the CDR3 is TGTGCCAGCAGCTTGGGGCCCACCTACGAGCAGTACTTC. It yields the protein CASSLGPTYEQYF. The chain joins TRBV5-6 to TRBJ2-7, with D uncertain. Deletions cut 0 bases from V and 2 bases from J, with 6 bases between. Germline lookup yields CDR1 SGHDT and CDR2 YYEEEE. The CDR3 runs 13 residues.

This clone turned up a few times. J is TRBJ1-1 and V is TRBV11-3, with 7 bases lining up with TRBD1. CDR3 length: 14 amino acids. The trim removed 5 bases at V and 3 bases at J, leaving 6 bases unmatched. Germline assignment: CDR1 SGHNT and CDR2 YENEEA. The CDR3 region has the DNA TGTGCCAGCAGCCGACAGGGTTCTTACACTGAAGCTTTCTTT. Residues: CASSRQGSYTEAFF.

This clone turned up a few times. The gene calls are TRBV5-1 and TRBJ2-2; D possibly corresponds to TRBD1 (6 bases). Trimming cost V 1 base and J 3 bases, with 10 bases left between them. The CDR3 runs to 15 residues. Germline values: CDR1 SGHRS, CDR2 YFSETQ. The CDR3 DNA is TGCGCCAGCAGCTTGTCCAGGGGCGACACCGGGGAGCTGTTTTTT. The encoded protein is CASSLSRGDTGELFF.

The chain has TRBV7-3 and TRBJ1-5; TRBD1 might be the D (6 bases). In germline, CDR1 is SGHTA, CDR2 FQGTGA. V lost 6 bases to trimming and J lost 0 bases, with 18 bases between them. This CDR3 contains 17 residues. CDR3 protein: CASSPLEGGVSNQPQHF. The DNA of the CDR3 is TGTGCCAGCAGTCCCCTGGAGGGGGGGGTTAGCAATCAGCCCCAGCATTTT. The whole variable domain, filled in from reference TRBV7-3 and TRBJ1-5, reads GAGVSQTPSNKVTEKGKYVELRCDPISGHTALYWYRQSLGQGPEFLIYFQGTGAADDSGLPNDRFFAVRPEGSVSTLKIQRTERGDSAVYLCASSPLEGGVSNQPQHFGDGTRLSIL.

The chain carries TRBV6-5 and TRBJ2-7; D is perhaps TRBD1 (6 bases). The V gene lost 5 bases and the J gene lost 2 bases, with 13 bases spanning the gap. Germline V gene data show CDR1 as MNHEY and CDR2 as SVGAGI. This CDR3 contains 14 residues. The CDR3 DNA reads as TGTGCCAGCAGTCCGAGGGACACTACCTACGAGCAGTACTTC. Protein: CASSPRDTTYEQYF.

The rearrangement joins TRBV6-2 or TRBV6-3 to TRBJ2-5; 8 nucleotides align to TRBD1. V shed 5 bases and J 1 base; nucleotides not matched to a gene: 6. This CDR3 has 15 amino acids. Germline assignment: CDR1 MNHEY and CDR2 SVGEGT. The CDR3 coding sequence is TGTGCCAGCAGTCGACCCGGGACAGGCCAAGAGACCCAGTACTTC. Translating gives CASSRPGTGQETQYF.

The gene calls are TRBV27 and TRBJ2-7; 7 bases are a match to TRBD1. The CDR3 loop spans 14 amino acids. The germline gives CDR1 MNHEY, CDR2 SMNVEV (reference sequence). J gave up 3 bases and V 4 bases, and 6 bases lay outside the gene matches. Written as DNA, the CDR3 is TGTGCCAGCAGTTACTCGGCAGGGGGCTACGAGCAGTACTTC. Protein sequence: CASSYSAGGYEQYF.

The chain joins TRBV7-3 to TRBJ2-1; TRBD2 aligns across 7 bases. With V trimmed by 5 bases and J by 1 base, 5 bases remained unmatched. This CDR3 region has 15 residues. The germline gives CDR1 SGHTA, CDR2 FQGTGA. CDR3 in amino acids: CASSMGLLSYNEQFF. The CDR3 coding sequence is TGTGCCAGCAGCATGGGACTACTTTCCTACAATGAGCAGTTCTTC.

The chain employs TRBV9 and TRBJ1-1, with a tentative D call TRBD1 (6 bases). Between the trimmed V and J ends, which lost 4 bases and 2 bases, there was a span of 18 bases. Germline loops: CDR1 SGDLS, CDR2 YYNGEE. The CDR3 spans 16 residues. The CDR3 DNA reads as TGTGCCAGCAGCTCGACACGACAGGCCGCTAACACTGAAGCTTTCTTT. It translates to CASSSTRQAANTEAFF.

In DNA, the CDR3 is TGTGCCACTTTGGACAGGGGGGCTGAAGCTTTCTTT. Translating gives CATLDRGAEAFF. The J gene is TRBJ1-1, the V gene TRBV19; 10 bases agree with TRBD1. The CDR3 extends over 12 amino acids. After removal of 10 bases from V and 6 bases from J, the junction contained 5 bases not matched to a gene. Germline V CDR1 and CDR2: LNHDA, SQIVND (reference sequence).

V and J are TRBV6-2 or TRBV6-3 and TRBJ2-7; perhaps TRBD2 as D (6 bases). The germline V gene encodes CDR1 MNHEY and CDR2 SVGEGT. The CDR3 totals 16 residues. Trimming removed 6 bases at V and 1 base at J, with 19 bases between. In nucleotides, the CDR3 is TGTGCCAGCAGCCGTATTCAGGTTAGCGGTTCCTACGAGCAGTACTTC. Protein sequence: CASSRIQVSGSYEQYF.

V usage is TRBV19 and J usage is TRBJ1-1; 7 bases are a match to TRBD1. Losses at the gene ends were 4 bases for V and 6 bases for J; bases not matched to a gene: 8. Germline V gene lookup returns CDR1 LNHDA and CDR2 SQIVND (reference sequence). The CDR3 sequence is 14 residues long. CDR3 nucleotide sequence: TGTGCCAGTAGTAGGTTTGGGCAGGGGGCTGAAGCTTTCTTT. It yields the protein CASSRFGQGAEAFF.

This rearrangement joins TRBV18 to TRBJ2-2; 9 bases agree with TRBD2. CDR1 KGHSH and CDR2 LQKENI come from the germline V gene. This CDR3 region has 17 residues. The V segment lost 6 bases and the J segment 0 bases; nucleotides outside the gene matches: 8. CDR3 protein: CASSPPSGTPNTGELFF. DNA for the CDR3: TGTGCCAGCTCCCCCCCTAGCGGGACTCCGAACACCGGGGAGCTGTTTTTT.